Listed here is a single T cell receptor beta chain. This clone was observed once. The clone's antigen remains unknown. No much larger clone exists at a distance of one base, and base qualities are not known. Receptor libraries were prepared by the immunoSEQ multiplex PCR assay. A mixture of 60 forward primers for TCR Vbeta segments and 13 reverse primers for TCR Jbeta segments was used in the multiplex PCR. Amplification of the CDR3 region of rearranged TCR beta genes was performed with a multiplex PCR assay on genomic DNA. On the Illumina HiSeq System, the amplified TCR beta libraries were sequenced as 87-base-pair reads. In the original analysis: In a later analysis, tens of millions of unique TCR beta chains were counted across the 500 to 850 repertoires, and around 10 million of these chains were shared by at least two donors. A nearest-neighbor algorithm error-corrected the raw reads and collapsed the reads into unique sequences, merging closely related sequences to remove PCR and sequencing errors. CDR3 sequences were aligned to IMGT reference sequences to assign V, D and J gene segments. For a sequence to be retained, a match of at least six nucleotides was required to both a V gene segment and a J gene segment. Rearrangements were called productive when the CDR3 lacked stop codons and stayed in frame with V and J; all others were non-productive. Following IMGT convention, CDR3 was defined as the stretch from the second conserved V-encoded cysteine to the conserved J-encoded phenylalanine. Sequences without an unambiguous match to a single V gene segment were excluded from the earlier analysis of 587 of the donors. An earlier analysis of just under 600 of the donors called V segments functional above 56.7% productive rearrangements and segregating when the between-donor standard deviation exceeded 5%. A statistical classification framework was built to diagnose cytomegalovirus status from the catalog of TCR beta chain sequences. In a later analysis, V and J genes were assigned by comparing TCR nucleotide sequences against IMGT/GENE-DB human TR gene sequences. In a later analysis, CDR3 sequences and most-parsimonious VDJ recombination scenarios were assigned using the TCRdist pipeline. In a later analysis, each TCR beta chain was defined by its CDR3 amino acid sequence together with its V-gene family, and reads lacking a unique V-gene family were excluded. A later analysis removed 500 to 600 highly shared, low-generation-probability nucleotide sequences to deal with suspected cross-contamination and a sequencing artifact. For each public chain, a later analysis derived a clonal expansion index from normalized ranks of inferred template counts within each repertoire. Generation probabilities in a later analysis came from a VDJ recombination model fitted to out-of-frame rearrangements, and those results were checked against IGoR. In a later analysis, TCR-TCR, TCR-HLA and TCR-CMV co-occurrence was scored with hypergeometric tests, and a repertoire-size bias correction was applied to TCR pairs. In a later analysis, false discovery rates were estimated by permuting HLA or CMV assignments 20 times. In a later analysis, co-occurring TCRs were grouped with DBSCAN, and TCRdist sequence similarity was added when clustering was performed within HLA-allele-positive subsets. For co-occurrence clustering, repertoires with fewer than 30,000 or more than 120,000 public chains were excluded, along with roughly 5 repertoires with anomalous nucleotide sharing. What TCRdb holds here is the immuneACCESS table cut down to in-frame rearrangements. Part of the clones is not present; checked against another copy, under half of the missing clones reflect an unresolved V gene, and the others are unexplained. That table furnishes V, J and clone size, whereas the DNA furnished D and trimming. The sample table lists around 100,000 clones, approximately 75% of them with a count of one. The ten top clones hold around 1.9% of the sample.

The cohort was made up of approximately 670 healthy bone marrow donors. All cohort members were sampled while nominally healthy, although unrecorded immune exposures were likely present. The donor was CMV seronegative and was included in the group of over 300 seronegative cohort members. A peripheral blood sample was provided by each donor, and peripheral blood mononuclear cells were used for TCR beta sequencing. Genomic DNA was extracted from the blood cell samples with the Qiagen DNeasy Blood Extraction Kit. These data belong to a study of cytomegalovirus exposure and HLA in healthy donors (dated by TCRdb to 2017 to 2019). For context, the study as a whole: According to an earlier analysis of several hundred of the donors, some 180 million T cells yielded roughly 110 million unique TCR beta sequences and around 300 Gb of sequence data. Approximately 330 gigabases of sequencing data and around 85 million unique TCR sequences made up an early release that covered under 750 HLA-typed donors. The genetic ancestry cluster associated with self-reported Caucasian donors included 81% of the 300 to 400 genotyped donors. The study was designed to test whether signatures of past pathogen exposure could be identified by cataloging public T cell receptors. Using immunosequencing, the study profiled T cell repertoires from 550 to 750 subjects and related those repertoires to cytomegalovirus serostatus. A separate validation cohort of 100 to 150 different subjects was used in addition to the roughly 720-subject first cohort. To predict cytomegalovirus infection status, the study brought together high-throughput TCR immunosequencing, statistical association of individual TCRs with disease status, and machine learning. A later analysis re-examined previously published TCR beta repertoires from 600 to 700 donors and added high-resolution HLA genotyping to investigate patterns of TCR occurrence. Rather than using new phenotypic data, the later analysis identified candidate immune exposures from TCR beta sequences and from how often those sequences occurred across donors. An earlier analysis of approximately 630 of the donors applied high-throughput TCR beta sequencing to assess whether each TCR beta V gene segment acted as functional or pseudogenic. Alongside the repertoire data, information on donor age, sex, ethnicity and CMV serostatus was compiled. A later genetic analysis took genome-wide SNP genotypes for about 55% of the 666 donors and used that subset as a discovery cohort. All discovery cohort repertoires had been generated on a single sequencing platform. HLA typing included class I and class II loci at four-digit resolution. The number of donors typed differed by locus, with about 629-630 for A, B, C, DRB1 and DQB1, 522 for DQA1, some 570 for DPA1, and 450 to 480 for DPB1. Roughly 5 DR-DQ haplotypes were handled as single units for association and clustering, since linkage in the cohort was strong. On average, around 240,000 unique TCR beta nucleotide sequences were sequenced per donor among a few hundred genotyped donors of the cohort, with 15% to 20% of those sequences being non-productive.

As encoded in the germline V gene, CDR1 is MNHEY while CDR2 is SVGAGI. The V end gives up 5 bases and the J end 3 bases, leaving 6 bases in the junction not matched to a gene. The CDR3 contains 14 residues, cysteine and phenylalanine counted. Only the CDR3 portion is preserved as DNA: 42 bases, with reading frame beginning at the first base. On the study overall, not on this receptor specifically: In both the original and validation cohorts, the classifier was reported to diagnose cytomegalovirus status with high specificity and sensitivity. A few of the identified cytomegalovirus-associated TCR beta chains were confirmed in vitro to be specific for cytomegalovirus antigens. The 87-base-pair reads could not distinguish some IMGT-functional V segments, including TRBV6-2 and TRBV6-3, so those segments were excluded. According to a later analysis, parvovirus B19, influenza, CMV and Epstein-Barr virus appeared linked to several top co-occurrence clusters. Because counts were too low, more than 15 rarely observed V segments, including chromosome 9 orphons, were left out of the earlier analysis of about 500 of the donors. A cluster of highly shared sequence variants was judged likely to represent a technical artifact of the sequencing pipeline. A further reported finding was that TCR beta sequences accurately predicted the HLA-A and HLA-B alleles for most subjects in the first cohort. In a later analysis, 16,951 TCR beta sequences were associated with specific HLA alleles at a false discovery rate of 0.05. In a later genetic analysis, fewer N-insertions in productive TCRs were reported among donors in an Asian-associated ancestry cluster than the roughly 700-donor mean. An association between a missense DCLRE1C variant and V-gene and J-gene trimming of TCR beta chains was found in a later genetic analysis and replicated in an independent cohort. Sequencing depth was assumed to be roughly uniform across donors in the presence/absence analyses, though that assumption may not hold. In an earlier analysis of approximately 600 of the donors, most TCR beta V segments were observed in productive rearrangements about 90% or about 30% of the time, broadly matching IMGT annotations. CMV serostatus was the only immune exposure information available for the cohort. In a later analysis, most CMV-associated TCR beta chains were found to appear HLA-restricted, with HLA associations seemingly driven largely by CMV exposure. Correlated functional status among segregating V segments might be attributable to linkage disequilibrium, but an unknown experimental factor could not be ruled out. Strong co-occurrence of HLA alleles, especially DR and DQ, made assigning TCR associations to individual alleles difficult. Because some donors lacked HLA typing at each locus, the association tests relied only on the typed subset. The cohort was sequenced for TCR beta chains only, and without alpha or paired-chain data the features that could be detected were limited. The study gave a list of 150 to 200 TCR beta chains associated with cytomegalovirus. According to a later analysis, TCR association rates differed among HLA loci, with DRB1 alleles showing the most associated TCRs and HLA-C alleles showing the fewest. According to the authors, the approach could potentially be generalized to other disease states and immunological phenotypes. A later analysis found that HLA-associated TCR beta chains were more clonally expanded and had lower generation probabilities than equally common non-associated chains. Most TCR sequences were seen in very few donors, while some public TCRs were found in many individuals.

The sequencing sample was made of PBMCs. The source is a woman in her 40s in good health and CMV-seronegative. The rearrangement joined TRBV6-5 to TRBJ1-1, with TRBD1 matching 7 junction bases. In nucleotide form, the sequence is TGTGCCAGCAGTATTTGGACAGGCTACACTGAAGCTTTCTTT. Translated, this is CASSIWTGYTEAFF.